This TCR beta chain was documented in a study of blood T cell repertoires in COVID-19. Whole-study context: Acute and convalescent COVID-19 samples came from the United States, Italy and Spain.

Authors' analysis steps: Reference gene primer amplification in the assay estimated nucleated cell counts. The repertoire was sequenced with immunoSEQ multiplex PCR; TCRdb's copy has only in-frame clones and lacks some. The DNA was the basis for D and trimming; V, J and clone size are from that table. The sample consists of roughly 260,000 clones, roughly 90% of them appearing once. This clone was observed a handful of times. Trimming removed 4 bases from V and 5 bases from J; junction bases left unmatched: 16. This CDR3 contains 17 residues. Germline CDR1 is SGDLS and CDR2 is YYNGEE. The material sequenced was peripheral blood. The V gene is TRBV9, the J gene TRBJ2-7; 9 bases are a match to TRBD1. This clonotype was obtained from a man aged 55 to 69 who had recovered from COVID-19. CDR3 protein: CASSIGVGGQGADEQYF. The DNA of the CDR3 is TGTGCCAGCAGCATCGGGGTTGGGGGACAGGGAGCTGACGAGCAGTACTTC.